Below, 21 T cell receptor beta chains from the same sample are listed, as sequenced in a study of monozygotic twins with inflammatory bowel disease. TCRdb reprocessed the 5' RACE reads; each CDR3 protein has one entry and no DNA is given. Here the sample table reports roughly 320,000 distinct CDR3 sequences. The source material was blood. Receptors were obtained from a human donor with ulcerative colitis or Crohn's disease, or a healthy co-twin of an affected twin (not recorded which).

The CDR3 reads CATSRGYEQYF. The chain employs TRBV15 and TRBJ2-7. Germline V gene lookup returns CDR1 LNHNV and CDR2 YYDKDF (reference sequence). This CDR3 is built from 11 residues.

This chain links TRBV7-2 with TRBJ2-4. The CDR3 is 13 amino acids. CDR1 and CDR2 from the germline V gene are SGHTA and FQGNSA. CDR3 sequence reads: CASSLAHKNIQYF.

This chain uses TRBV24-1 with TRBJ2-7; TCRdb outputs TRBD2, but without DNA this stays unchecked. This CDR3 is built from 18 residues. The germline CDR1 and CDR2 sequences are KGHDR and SFDVKD. The CDR3 region is CATSDSTKTSGRYYEQYF.

The chain is built from TRBV6-2 or TRBV6-3 and TRBJ2-3. Germline V gene data show CDR1 as MNHEY and CDR2 as SVGEGT. This CDR3 is 13 amino acids long. This chain's CDR3 is CASSYKLWGTQYF.

This chain uses TRBV30 with TRBJ1-5; lacking DNA, the TRBD1 call made by TCRdb goes unchecked. Germline lookup yields CDR1 GTSNPN and CDR2 SVGIG (reference sequence). The CDR3 is 13 residues long. The CDR3 sequence: CAWSVGGYQPQHF.

The chain joins TRBV20-1 to TRBJ2-5; TCRdb lists TRBD2, though no DNA is available to test this call. Germline CDR1 and CDR2: DFQATT and SNEGSKA (reference sequence). CDR3 length equals 13 residues. The CDR3 protein is CSAMAGRQETQYF.

The J gene is TRBJ2-1, the V gene TRBV5-1. CDR1 is SGHRS, CDR2 YFSETQ, per germline. The CDR3 is 14 amino acids. CDR3 sequence: CASSFEGPYNEQFF.

The chain uses TRBV25-1 and TRBJ2-1; the TCRdb D gene call, TRBD1, has no DNA to confirm it. Per germline, CDR1 MGHDK and CDR2 SYGVNS. There are 13 residues in the CDR3. Here the CDR3 reads CASSGPGVNEQFF.

The chain links TRBV12-5 to TRBJ2-3; there is no DNA to check the TCRdb D call of TRBD1. This CDR3 is built from 15 residues. Per the germline V gene, CDR1 is LGHNT and CDR2 is FRNRAP. The CDR3 is CASEKGDRATDTQYF.

This chain links TRBV29-1 with TRBJ1-3. Germline V gene sequence: CDR1 SQVTM, CDR2 ANQGSEA. The CDR3 runs to 14 residues. The CDR3 here is CSVESRVSGNTIYF.

V is TRBV5-1 and J is TRBJ2-3. Germline V CDR1 and CDR2: SGHRS, YFSETQ. The CDR3 is made up of 16 amino acids. The CDR3 reads CASSLALATSTDTQYF.

The CDR3 region is CASRERGRGEKLFF. The rearrangement links TRBV6-1 to TRBJ1-4; the TCRdb D gene call, TRBD1, has no DNA to confirm it. Germline V gene lookup returns CDR1 MNHNS and CDR2 SASEGT. The CDR3 has 14 residues.

The J gene is TRBJ1-3, the V gene TRBV12-3 or TRBV12-4; TCRdb designates TRBD1, a call that cannot be tested without DNA. The CDR3 is 14 amino acids. The CDR3 here is CASSLKGLPYTIYF.

V gene TRBV6-2 or TRBV6-3 combines with J gene TRBJ2-1; the TCRdb D gene call, TRBD2, has no DNA to confirm it. The length of the CDR3 is 15 residues. Germline values: CDR1 MNHEY, CDR2 SVGEGT. CDR3 in amino acids: CASSDRWRELEEQFF.

The rearrangement uses TRBV12-3 or TRBV12-4 and TRBJ2-2; TCRdb's D call, TRBD1, is unchecked because there is no DNA. The CDR3 is 13 residues long. This chain's CDR3 is CASKTGGTGELFF.

V gene TRBV6-5 combines with J gene TRBJ1-4; TCRdb indicates TRBD1, and absent DNA this call remains unverified. Germline values: CDR1 MNHEY, CDR2 SVGAGI. The CDR3 consists of 14 residues. The CDR3 sequence: CASSWTAQEEKLFF.

The chain is built from TRBV29-1 and TRBJ1-1; the TCRdb D gene call, TRBD1, has no DNA to confirm it. The germline CDR1 and CDR2 sequences are SQVTM and ANQGSEA. The CDR3 is made up of 15 amino acids. The CDR3 loop is CSVFKGARSSTEAFF.

The chain employs TRBV7-2 and TRBJ2-5. CDR3 size: 12 residues. The germline V gene encodes CDR1 SGHTA and CDR2 FQGNSA. The CDR3 is CASSWFLETQYF.

V usage is TRBV4-1 and J usage is TRBJ1-2; no DNA is available, so the TRBD1 call from TCRdb remains unchecked. The length of the CDR3 is 14 residues. Germline V lookup: CDR1 MGHRA, CDR2 YSYEKL. CDR3 loop: CASSQPGRRYGYTF.

The chain links TRBV5-6 to TRBJ2-7; with no DNA, the TCRdb D assignment of TRBD1 cannot be verified. This CDR3 region has 13 residues. Germline CDR1 reads SGHDT; CDR2 reads YYEEEE. The chain's CDR3 is CASSFEYPGEQYF.

The rearrangement uses TRBV7-2 and TRBJ2-2; the TCRdb D gene call, TRBD1, has no DNA to confirm it. There are 16 residues in the CDR3. Germline assignment: CDR1 SGHTA and CDR2 FQGNSA. CDR3 residues: CASSKRQGLGTGELFF.